This TCR beta chain was captured in a study of blood T cell repertoires in COVID-19. About the study: Sites across the United States, Italy and Spain contributed samples from acute and convalescent COVID-19. In each case, the material was cDNA or gDNA derived from T cells, B-cell-depleted T cells, or PBMCs.

CDR3 size: 12 residues. CDR1 GTSNPN and CDR2 SVGIG come from the germline V gene (reference sequence). V dropped 5 bases and J dropped 8 bases, with 15 bases sitting between them. Original processing notes: Using reference gene primer amplification, nucleated cell counts were estimated. TCRdb's copy holds only in-frame clones and misses some; the assay was immunoSEQ multiplex PCR. The DNA gave D and trimming, while V, J and clone size come from that table. Counted here are some 250,000 clones, around 85% occurring once; the ten biggest clones make up about 5.9%. Sequencing used peripheral blood. This sequence originates from a man aged 55 to 70 with acute or convalescent COVID-19. The chain employs TRBV30 and TRBJ1-2; D may be TRBD1 (5 bases). The CDR3 spells CAWGRQSGGYTF. Written as DNA, the CDR3 is TGTGCCTGGGGGAGACAGTCCGGAGGCTACACCTTC.